The 9 T cell receptor beta chains given below trace back to one sample, sequenced in a study of technical replicates of blood from a handful of donors. Produced via immunoSEQ multiplex PCR; TCRdb's table is partial and in-frame only. The sample carries some 58,000 clones, about 93% recorded once. The sample comprised T cells isolated from PBMCs. These receptors all stem from a human donor in good health.

V usage is TRBV5-1 and J usage is TRBJ1-1, with D perhaps TRBD1 (6 bases). V lost 4 bases and J 1 base, leaving 8 bases between the germline ends. The CDR3 has 13 residues. Looked up from germline, CDR1 is SGHRS and CDR2 is YFSETQ. The CDR3 loop reads CASSMTGNTEAFF. CDR3 DNA: TGCGCCAGCAGCATGACAGGGAACACTGAAGCTTTCTTT.

The CDR3 nucleotides read TGCGCCAGTTCGAAGGGGGTTCCGAACACCGGGGAGCTGTTTTTT. Its protein is CASSKGVPNTGELFF. The chain couples TRBV5-1 to TRBJ2-2; a possible D gene is TRBD1 (6 bases). Germline V gene sequence: CDR1 SGHRS, CDR2 YFSETQ. The V end lost 8 bases, the J end lost 0 bases, and 14 bases lay between the germline ends. The CDR3 sequence is 15 residues long.

The chain has TRBV18 and TRBJ2-3; 9 bases agree with TRBD2. This CDR3 has 20 amino acids. Germline values: CDR1 KGHSH, CDR2 LQKENI. The V segment lost 4 bases and the J segment 2 bases; nucleotides outside the gene matches: 19. The CDR3 DNA is TGTGCCAGCTCACGGTTGACTAGCGGAGCCTCGGATTCCCACACAGATACGCAGTATTTT. Translating gives CASSRLTSGASDSHTDTQYF.

The V and J genes are TRBV18 and TRBJ2-1; 9 bases line up with TRBD2. The V gene's germline CDR1 is KGHSH and CDR2 LQKENI. This CDR3 comprises 15 residues. Losses at the gene ends were 1 base for V and 7 bases for J; bases not matched to a gene: 5. CDR3 in amino acids: CASSPQAGGYNEQFF. As DNA, the CDR3 is TGTGCCAGCTCACCACAAGCGGGGGGCTATAATGAGCAGTTCTTC.

This sequence joins TRBV11-2 and TRBJ2-1; 11 bases are a match to TRBD2. The V gene's germline CDR1 is SGHAT and CDR2 FQNNGV. V trimming: 5 bases; J trimming: 3 bases; junction bases outside the gene matches: 3. The CDR3 runs 15 residues. The CDR3 region is CASSVGLAGYNEQFF. The CDR3 region has the DNA TGTGCCAGCAGCGTAGGACTAGCGGGCTACAATGAGCAGTTCTTC. The variable domain in full, with the rest retrieved from reference TRBV11-2 and TRBJ2-1, is EAGVAQSPRYKIIEKRQSVAFWCNPISGHATLYWYQQILGQGPKLLIQFQNNGVVDDSQLPKDRFSAERLKGVDSTLKIQPAKLEDSAVYLCASSVGLAGYNEQFFGPGTRLTVL.

J is TRBJ1-6 and V is TRBV9, with unresolved D. CDR3 length: 16 residues. V shed 3 bases and J shed 0 bases, with 10 bases lying between them. Germline V gene data show CDR1 as SGDLS and CDR2 as YYNGEE. This CDR3 is CASSALASSYNSPLHF. CDR3 bases: TGTGCCAGCAGCGCACTTGCGAGCTCCTATAATTCACCCCTCCACTTT.

V is TRBV19 and J is TRBJ1-1; TRBD1 aligns across 7 bases. The CDR3 consists of 14 residues. V trimming: 1 base; J trimming: 7 bases; junction bases outside the gene matches: 6. Germline CDR1 and CDR2: LNHDA and SQIVND (reference sequence). The CDR3 region has the DNA TGTGCCAGTAGTATAGGACAGGGCATCGGTGAAGCTTTCTTT. It translates to CASSIGQGIGEAFF.

The chain employs TRBV28 and TRBJ2-7; tentatively, D is TRBD2 (5 bases). The CDR3 is 15 amino acids. Germline CDR1 MDHEN, CDR2 SYDVKM. Trimming left V 2 bases short and J 3 bases short, with 14 bases between. CDR3 in amino acids: CASSLGGGSGYEQYF. CDR3 nucleotides: TGTGCCAGCAGTTTAGGTGGCGGGTCCGGCTACGAGCAGTACTTC.

This clone occurred once. The rearrangement links TRBV28 to TRBJ2-2; 13 bases align to TRBD2. The germline CDR1 and CDR2 sequences are MDHEN and SYDVKM. The CDR3 is made up of 22 amino acids. V lost 7 bases, J lost 3 bases, and 23 bases stayed unmatched. Here the CDR3 reads CASTTPRIRTSGSPSDTGELFF. The CDR3 DNA reads TGTGCCAGCACCACCCCTAGAATCCGGACTAGCGGGAGTCCGTCGGACACCGGGGAGCTGTTTTTT.